The T cell receptor (beta chain) under discussion was sequenced for a study of Graves' ophthalmopathy and Graves' hyperthyroidism. With 1 base removed from V and 0 bases from J, the gap between germline ends came to 10 bases. Germline assignment: CDR1 SQVTM and CDR2 ANQGSEA. The CDR3 extends over 15 amino acids. From RNA, the CDR3 regions of TCR beta chains were amplified and sequenced. Investigators did first-round RT-PCR with HTBI primers, then second-round multiplex PCR. Using its own MiXCR run on the multiplex PCR reads, TCRdb lists one record per CDR3 protein. Of around 400,000 distinct CDR3 sequences detected, approximately 20% appear once; the ten largest clones hold roughly 1.4%. At least ten counts were recorded for this clonotype.

The rearrangement joins TRBV29-1 to TRBJ1-3; D unclear. The clonotype was recovered from a woman younger than 35 with Graves' ophthalmopathy. Sequencing was done on a sample of peripheral blood. CDR3 residues: CSVEAWDHSGNTIYF. Written as DNA, the CDR3 is TGCAGCGTTGAAGCTTGGGATCACTCTGGAAACACCATATATTTT.